These 8 T cell receptor beta chains were all obtained from the same sample, sequenced in a study of beta chain features in type 1 diabetes. Study outcomes and limitations: The study found moderately but significantly shorter TCRB CDR3s in all four CD4+ subsets of Type 1 diabetes patients.

Since all of the isolated RNA was reverse transcribed, expressed TCRB transcripts were what got sequenced. Profiling relied on immunoSEQ multiplex PCR, and the TCRdb table lists in-frame clones only, not all of them. The sample has around 160,000 clones; over 55% are singletons. Their antigens remain unidentified. Sequences were obtained from naive CD4+ T cells from blood. The receptors were sampled from a man under 40 with type 1 diabetes.

This clone was seen a single time. The rearrangement uses TRBV30 and TRBJ1-5; D gene unclear. Germline V CDR1 and CDR2: GTSNPN, SVGIG (reference sequence). The CDR3 runs to 13 residues. Trimming cost V 6 bases and J 8 bases, with 17 bases left between them. CDR3 sequence: CACQEQPEEPQHF. CDR3 nucleotide sequence: TGTGCCTGTCAGGAACAACCCGAGGAGCCCCAGCATTTT.

The chain combines TRBV18 with TRBJ1-4; D is unresolved. The CDR3 consists of 15 residues. Germline CDR1 is KGHSH and CDR2 is LQKENI. Trimming shortened V by 4 bases and J by 8 bases, and 17 bases separated the two germline ends. The CDR3 loop is CASSRIQTPEEKLFF. The DNA for the CDR3 is TGTGCCAGCTCACGCATCCAGACCCCTGAGGAAAAACTGTTTTTT.

This chain connects TRBV7-2 to TRBJ2-5; D call uncertain. Between the trimmed V and J ends, which lost 2 bases and 6 bases, there was a span of 7 bases. There are 12 residues in the CDR3. From germline, CDR1 is SGHTA and CDR2 FQGNSA. The CDR3 spells CASSLRAKTQYF. The CDR3 region has the DNA TGTGCCAGCAGCTTAAGGGCGAAGACCCAGTACTTC.

The J gene is TRBJ2-3, the V gene TRBV29-1; no definite D call. Germline V gene data show CDR1 as SQVTM and CDR2 as ANQGSEA. The germline V and J ends were trimmed by 6 bases and 2 bases, with 6 bases remaining between them. The CDR3 totals 11 residues. The CDR3 sequence is CSVVTTDTQYF. The CDR3 region has the DNA TGCAGCGTCGTCACCACAGATACGCAGTATTTT.

This chain connects TRBV7-2 to TRBJ2-7; TRBD1 or TRBD2 may be the D gene (5 bases each). Per the germline V gene, CDR1 is SGHTA and CDR2 is FQGNSA. The ends were cut back, 4 bases at V and 7 bases at J, with 20 bases in the middle. The CDR3 consists of 15 residues. The CDR3 DNA reads as TGTGCCAGCAGCTCCCATGGCGCTGGATGGGGGGAGCAGTACTTC. Amino acid sequence: CASSSHGAGWGEQYF. Combining the CDR3 with reference TRBV7-2 and TRBJ2-7 gives the whole variable domain GAGVSQSPSNKVTEKGKDVELRCDPISGHTALYWYRQSLGQGLEFLIYFQGNSAPDKSGLPSDRFSAERTGGSVSTLTIQRTQQEDSAVYLCASSSHGAGWGEQYFGPGTRLTVT.

J is TRBJ2-4 and V is TRBV30; TRBD1 aligns across 7 bases. This CDR3 comprises 19 residues. J was trimmed by 0 bases and V by 3 bases; bases with no gene match: 17. Germline CDR1 and CDR2: GTSNPN and SVGIG (reference sequence). This CDR3 reads CAWSADRLNSQLAKNIQYF. The CDR3 DNA reads as TGTGCCTGGAGCGCGGACAGGCTGAACTCCCAACTAGCCAAAAACATTCAGTACTTC.

The genes are TRBV7-9 and TRBJ2-7; D unresolved. From germline, CDR1 is SEHNR and CDR2 FQNEAQ (reference sequence). V shed 3 bases and J shed 2 bases, with 11 bases lying between them. This CDR3 contains 14 residues. The CDR3 DNA reads TGTGCCAGCAGCTTCCCGTTACCCCCCTACGAGCAGTACTTC. Translating gives CASSFPLPPYEQYF. The full variable domain, in which reference TRBV7-9 and TRBJ2-7 provide the parts outside the CDR3, is DTGVSQNPRHKITKRGQNVTFRCDPISEHNRLYWYRQTLGQGPEFLTYFQNEAQLEKSRLLSDRFSAERPKGSFSTLEIQRTEQGDSAMYLCASSFPLPPYEQYFGPGTRLTVT.

This clone was seen a handful of times. This chain joins TRBV7-2 and TRBJ2-1; D might be TRBD2 (5 bases). The germline CDR1 and CDR2 sequences are SGHTA and FQGNSA. Between the trimmed V and J ends, which lost 3 bases and 10 bases, there was a span of 10 bases. CDR3 length: 12 amino acids. CDR3 loop: CASSFLGREQFF. In DNA form, the CDR3 reads TGTGCCAGCAGCTTCCTAGGGAGAGAGCAGTTCTTC.